This T cell receptor (beta chain) appears in the sequencing data of a study of CD4+ T cells in melanoma (dated 2022 in TCRdb). For context, the study as a whole: Neoantigen-specific CD4+ T cells in human melanoma were investigated in the study. What the authors observed across the whole study: According to the report, neoantigen-specific CD4+ T cells in melanoma displayed diverse differentiation states. Neoantigen-specific CD4+ T cells were reported to be correlated with the function of CD8+ T cells, macrophages and B cells.

A note on this clone: What this receptor recognizes is not known. No much larger clone is present one base from it, and per-base qualities are unavailable.

The donors were people with melanoma. Here V drops 6 bases and J drops 4 bases, and the junction holds 9 bases not matched to any gene. The germline V gene specifies KGHSH as CDR1 and LQKENI as CDR2. From its cysteine to its phenylalanine, the CDR3 spans 14 amino acids. The retained sequence is limited to the CDR3, 42 bases, with the frame set at the first base. Libraries were prepared through the immunoSEQ multiplex PCR assay. TCRdb retrieved this table from immuneACCESS and kept in-frame rearrangements only. Not all clones are present; in checked studies, unresolved V genes account for under half, and no reason is known for the remainder. The sample table holds roughly 52,000 clones, of which about 72% were seen once. Roughly 4.5% of the sample rests with the top ten.

This receptor chain uses TRBV18 and TRBJ2-7, with 7 bases aligning to TRBD1. The TCR originated in a human donor with melanoma. The specimen was tumor tissue. The DNA reads as follows: TGTGCCAGCTCCACCGGGACAGTAAAGTACGAGCAGTACTTC. Protein translation: CASSTGTVKYEQYF.